The 17 T cell receptor beta chains in this list originate from one sample, sequenced in a study of early stage breast cancer tumors. Produced via immunoSEQ multiplex PCR; TCRdb's table is partial and in-frame only. The sample yields 25,000 to 30,000 clones, more than 80% seen once. The sequencing input was blood. These receptor sequences come from a person aged 55 to 75 with breast cancer.

The chain couples TRBV6-1 to TRBJ1-5; D is undetermined. The CDR3 is 13 residues long. Germline V gives CDR1 MNHNS, CDR2 SASEGT. With 6 bases removed from V and 1 base from J, the gap between germline ends came to 7 bases. The CDR3, as DNA: TGTGCCAGCAGCGGGTGGAGCAATCAGCCCCAGCATTTT. Translating it yields CASSGWSNQPQHF.

The genes are TRBV10-3 and TRBJ1-3; D possibly corresponds to TRBD1 (5 bases). The CDR3 is made up of 14 amino acids. Germline-derived CDR1 and CDR2 are ENHRY and SYGVKD. Between the trimmed V and J ends, which lost 2 bases and 3 bases, there was a span of 8 bases. CDR3 nucleotides: TGTGCCATCAGTGAGGCGGGGGATGGAAACACCATATATTTT. This translates into CAISEAGDGNTIYF.

The chain links TRBV6-6 to TRBJ1-1, with TRBD1 as a possible D gene (5 bases). V shed 2 bases and J shed 4 bases, with 14 bases lying between them. Germline V gene lookup returns CDR1 MNHNY and CDR2 SVGAGI (reference sequence). This CDR3 has 15 amino acids. CDR3 residues: CASSYGGVRGTEAFF. CDR3 bases: TGTGCCAGCAGTTACGGGGGGGTTCGAGGCACTGAAGCTTTCTTT.

The chain employs TRBV7-9 and TRBJ1-2; 10 bases align to TRBD1. The CDR3 totals 15 residues. V gave up 2 bases and J gave up 2 bases; unmatched junction bases: 2. The germline V gene encodes CDR1 SEHNR and CDR2 FQNEAQ (reference sequence). The CDR3 region is CASSLSTGGNYGYTF. CDR3 DNA: TGTGCCAGCAGCTTATCGACAGGGGGCAACTATGGCTACACCTTC.

J is TRBJ1-3 and V is TRBV5-1; perhaps TRBD1 as D (6 bases). Germline V lookup: CDR1 SGHRS, CDR2 YFSETQ. Trimming took off 0 bases at V and 2 bases at J, with 6 bases between the two ends. The CDR3 runs to 14 residues. The CDR3 reads CASSLAGAGNTIYF. In nucleotides, the CDR3 is TGCGCCAGCAGCTTGGCAGGGGCTGGAAACACCATATATTTT.

The chain has TRBV5-6 and TRBJ1-5, with D possibly TRBD1 on 6 matching bases. Per the germline V gene, CDR1 is SGHDT and CDR2 is YYEEEE. The CDR3 consists of 14 residues. The V gene lost 0 bases and the J gene lost 2 bases, with 6 bases spanning the gap. Here the CDR3 DNA reads TGTGCCAGCAGCTTGGCAGGGGGCAATCAGCCCCAGCATTTT. Translating it yields CASSLAGGNQPQHF.

The CDR3 coding sequence is TGCGCCAGCAGCAATACAGTATCCGGGGAGCTGTTTTTT. Translated: CASSNTVSGELFF. The chain joins TRBV5-1 to TRBJ2-2; no reliable D call. The CDR3 totals 13 residues. The V gene lost 4 bases and the J gene lost 6 bases, with 10 bases spanning the gap. Per germline, CDR1 SGHRS and CDR2 YFSETQ. Looking up the rest from reference TRBV5-1 and TRBJ2-2 gives the full variable domain: KAGVTQTPRYLIKTRGQQVTLSCSPISGHRSVSWYQQTPGQGLQFLFEYFSETQRNKGNFPGRFSGRQFSNSRSEMNVSTLELGDSALYLCASSNTVSGELFFGEGSRLTVL.

The CDR3, as DNA: TGCAGTGGCCCCAGGGCAGAGACCCAGTACTTC. It translates to CSGPRAETQYF. The gene calls are TRBV20-1 and TRBJ2-5; possibly TRBD1 for D (5 bases). Germline V gene data show CDR1 as DFQATT and CDR2 as SNEGSKA (reference sequence). The CDR3 covers 11 residues. Trimming removed 7 bases from V and 4 bases from J, with 10 bases in between.

A note on this clone: The junction departs from the called germline gene at one end, perhaps through a read error. The J gene is TRBJ1-1, the V gene TRBV19, with D unresolved. Germline V CDR1 and CDR2: LNHDA, SQIVND (reference sequence). This CDR3 comprises 12 residues. CDR3 loop: CASSLDREKAFF. In DNA form, the CDR3 reads TGTGCCAGTAGTCTAGACCGGGAGAAAGCTTTCTTT.

The chain recombines TRBV11-3 with TRBJ2-1; TRBD2 matches 7 bases. With V trimmed by 0 bases and J by 5 bases, 4 bases remained unmatched. Germline V gene data show CDR1 as SGHNT and CDR2 as YENEEA. The CDR3 is 15 residues long. CDR3 in DNA: TGTGCCAGCAGCTTAGAGGGAGGGCCTCACAATGAGCAGTTCTTC. It encodes CASSLEGGPHNEQFF.

This chain uses TRBV11-2 with TRBJ2-3; a weak D match, TRBD2 (6 bases). Trimming left V 5 bases short and J 0 bases short, with 21 bases between. The CDR3 has 18 amino acids. Germline assignment: CDR1 SGHAT and CDR2 FQNNGV. The CDR3 nucleotides read TGTGCCAGCAGCCTCTCCCCGGTTAGCGGAGGGAGCACAGATACGCAGTATTTT. Its protein is CASSLSPVSGGSTDTQYF. The variable domain in full, completed from reference TRBV11-2 and TRBJ2-3, reads EAGVAQSPRYKIIEKRQSVAFWCNPISGHATLYWYQQILGQGPKLLIQFQNNGVVDDSQLPKDRFSAERLKGVDSTLKIQPAKLEDSAVYLCASSLSPVSGGSTDTQYFGPGTRLTVL.

This clone was found once. The chain combines TRBV27 with TRBJ1-2; the D gene is possibly TRBD1 (5 bases). Germline CDR1 is MNHEY and CDR2 is SMNVEV (reference sequence). The CDR3 sequence is 14 residues long. V gave up 3 bases and J gave up 4 bases, with 12 bases separating them. Here the CDR3 DNA reads TGTGCCAGCAGTTTTCGCGGGGGTACCTATGGCTACACCTTC. Amino acid sequence: CASSFRGGTYGYTF.

This chain joins TRBV29-1 and TRBJ2-7; 8 positions match TRBD1. Per germline, CDR1 SQVTM and CDR2 ANQGSEA. The CDR3 loop spans 14 amino acids. Trimming took 7 bases from V and 0 from J; bases not matched to a gene: 8. CDR3 amino acids: CSALRDRSSYEQYF. The CDR3 region has the DNA TGCAGCGCCCTGAGGGACAGGAGCTCCTACGAGCAGTACTTC.

This clone has more than one count but fewer than ten. The chain is built from TRBV2 and TRBJ1-5, with TRBD1 identical over 9 bases. Trimming took 6 bases from V and 6 from J; bases not matched to a gene: 6. Germline CDR1 is SNHLY and CDR2 is FYNNEI. The CDR3 has 14 amino acids. The CDR3 DNA sequence: TGTGCCAGCAGGGCGGGACAGGGAAGTCAGCCCCAGCATTTT. It encodes CASRAGQGSQPQHF.

The rearrangement links TRBV11-2 to TRBJ1-4, with D possibly matching TRBD1 (6 bases). From germline, CDR1 is SGHAT and CDR2 FQNNGV. This CDR3 is 15 amino acids long. V was cut by 4 bases and J by 3 bases, with 12 bases left in between. DNA of the CDR3: TGTGCCAGCAGCTCGTCACAGGGTTCTAATGAAAAACTGTTTTTT. It codes for CASSSSQGSNEKLFF.

V gene TRBV29-1 combines with J gene TRBJ1-1; 11 nucleotides line up with TRBD1. The junction had 10 bases not matched to a gene; V was cut back by 6 bases and J by 4 bases. This CDR3 has 15 amino acids. Germline V gene lookup returns CDR1 SQVTM and CDR2 ANQGSEA. The CDR3: CSVAGTGGRGTEAFF. Written as DNA, the CDR3 is TGCAGCGTGGCCGGGACAGGGGGTAGGGGCACTGAAGCTTTCTTT.

V usage is TRBV25-1 and J usage is TRBJ2-7; D remains ambiguous. Germline loops: CDR1 MGHDK, CDR2 SYGVNS. The CDR3 contains 15 residues. V was shortened by 2 bases and J by 3 bases, with 14 bases between the two germline ends. CDR3 sequence: CASSENKPRNYEQYF. CDR3 coding DNA: TGTGCCAGCAGTGAAAACAAACCCAGAAACTACGAGCAGTACTTC.